This T cell receptor beta chain derives from a study of blood T cell repertoires in COVID-19. Overall study context: Both acute and convalescent COVID-19 samples were obtained from the United States, Italy and Spain.

One Seattle source followed patients from active infection through their disease course. Germline V gives CDR1 KGHSH, CDR2 LQKENI. The CDR3 is made up of 14 amino acids. V dropped 5 bases and J dropped 4 bases, with 14 bases sitting between them. Source study methods: Estimates of nucleated cell counts were drawn from the amplification of reference gene primers. Libraries were prepared by immunoSEQ multiplex PCR; TCRdb keeps only in-frame clonotypes and omits some of them. The DNA was the basis for D and trimming; V, J and clone size are from that table. The profile shows around 290,000 clones, about 89% of them singletons.

The specimen was peripheral blood. The V gene is TRBV18, the J gene TRBJ1-1; D is perhaps TRBD1 (5 bases). This clonotype was sampled from a woman in her twenties or thirties with COVID-19, enrolled during active disease. The CDR3 here is CASSDQGLGTEAFF. The CDR3 bases are TGTGCCAGCTCAGATCAGGGTTTAGGCACTGAAGCTTTCTTT.